This T cell receptor beta chain was sequenced in a study of blood T cell repertoires in COVID-19 (dated by TCRdb to about 2020). As for the study more broadly: Samples from collaborators originated in the United States, Italy and Spain and spanned both the acute and convalescent phases of COVID-19. Where available, HLA class I and class II types were obtained from metadata supplied by the sample provider rather than from assay-based typing. A de-identified subject ID, COVID-19 status, age in years and sex were almost always included in the sample metadata. Samples were obtained from the ongoing ImmuneRACE study (first 160 participants) and from over 1,000 subjects provided by 6 global collaborators. The repertoires were released in a freely available public database meant as a resource for research on the immune response to SARS-CoV-2. Subjects who had been exposed to COVID-19, were actively infected with it, or had recovered from it provided the deeply sampled blood TCRbeta repertoires that made up the dataset. The prospective study material was composed of cDNA or gDNA derived from T cells, B-cell-depleted T cells, or PBMCs.

Clipping removes 5 bases from V and 3 bases from J, with 11 as the unmatched junction base count. Taken from the germline V gene, the CDR1 and CDR2 loops are MDHEN and SYDVKM. From its cysteine to its phenylalanine, the CDR3 spans 17 amino acids. Only the CDR3 part of the read is kept: 51 bases, read in frame from the first base. Details on this clone: Its target antigen remains unknown. No base quality information exists; no much larger clone differs at one position.

Whole blood was collected in K2EDTA tubes by collaborating institutions according to the institutions' own protocols. For TCRbeta analysis, collaborators shipped samples as frozen whole blood, isolated PBMCs, or DNA extracted from either of those sample types. The immunoSEQ Assay, a bias-controlled multiplex PCR, was used to amplify TCRbeta CDR3 regions from genomic DNA. The paper's data handling went like this. The number of nucleated cells in each sample was estimated from the amplification of reference gene primers within the assay. To quantify the absolute abundance of each unique TCRbeta CDR3 rearrangement, sequence reads were collapsed and filtered. For each sample, productive Simpson clonality was calculated as the square root of Simpson's diversity index over productive rearrangements. The immuneACCESS repertoire file appears here via TCRdb, limited to in-frame rearrangements. These files lack a portion of the clones; in checked studies, under half of the deficit traces to unresolved V genes, and the cause of the others is not known. Clonal size and the V and J genes are those of that table, whereas D and trimming came from the DNA. Present in this sample are about 87,000 clones, under 85% of which were seen just once. The ten largest account for approximately 2% of the sample.

General conclusions and limits of the study: The amount of clinical and demographic metadata varied by source and participant and was provided uncurated.

Here the chain combines TRBV28 and TRBJ2-1, and 9 junctional nucleotides match TRBD2. Material: peripheral blood. This TCR came from a woman in her 70s with acute or convalescent COVID-19. CDR3 sequence: CASSQAGGGAIYNEQFF. The nucleotides read TGTGCCAGCAGTCAGGCAGGCGGGGGGGCTATCTACAATGAGCAGTTCTTC.